This TCR beta chain was recorded in a study of OX40 agonist ivuxolimab in advanced cancers. Background on the study: Dose-escalation subjects each had hepatocellular carcinoma, melanoma, renal cell or head and neck cancer. Study results and caveats: More expanded clones were found, on average, in CD8+ than in CD4+ T cells. Also showing low normalized T-cell clonal expansion were some of the nonresponders.

Concerning this clone itself: The target antigen is unknown.

Method: immunoSEQ multiplex PCR; TCRdb's copy keeps in-frame clones and lacks some. The sample has under 80,000 clones, 88% seen once. CDR1 is SGHTA, CDR2 FQGNSA, per germline. The length of the CDR3 is 16 residues. The V end lost 2 bases, the J end lost 4 bases, and 14 bases lay between the germline ends. The timepoints at which blood was sampled were baseline, cycle 4 day 1, and cycle 7 day 1. The sequenced sample was CD4+ or CD8+ T cells sorted from blood, obtained in a trial of the OX40 agonist ivuxolimab. The clonotype comes from an adult with an advanced solid tumor such as melanoma, head and neck, liver or kidney cancer. This rearrangement joins TRBV7-2 to TRBJ2-2; the D gene is possibly TRBD2 (6 bases). The CDR3: CASSLRAGGPTGELFF. The CDR3 region has the DNA TGTGCCAGCAGCTTACGGGCCGGGGGACCCACCGGGGAGCTGTTTTTT.